This TCR beta chain was identified during a study of T-cell reconstitution after alpha-beta-depleted transplantation in children. CDR1 and CDR2 from the germline V gene are MDHEN and SYDVKM. This CDR3 spans 14 amino acids. Trimming removed 3 bases at V and 6 bases at J, with 12 bases between. Preparing the TCRbeta library involved the use of unique molecular identifiers. TCRdb re-analysed the PCR reads in MiXCR, keeping a single row per CDR3 protein. This sample has fewer than 700,000 distinct CDR3 sequences, with 23% found just once. Study-wide points: Reportedly, roughly two months post-transplant, alpha-beta T cells arose from several hundred expanded graft clones. Newly generated T cells supplied most T-cell counts and diversity one year post-transplant. The high TCRbeta diversity at day 60 in some patients came from surviving recipient T cells and thymic progenitors.

At least ten counts were recorded for this clonotype. Antigen unknown. The clonotype was recovered from a boy in the first two years of life who had a stem cell transplant for acute myeloid leukemia, so the T cells may come from the graft donor. The rearrangement uses TRBV28 and TRBJ2-1; tentative D call: TRBD1 (5 bases). Source: PBMCs, mostly from graft donor cells, taken 360 days after TCRalphabeta/CD19-depleted stem cell transplant. DNA of the CDR3: TGTGCCAGCAGTTTGACAGCACTGGGCAATGAGCAGTTCTTC. Translated, it gives CASSLTALGNEQFF.